This T cell receptor beta chain was sequenced during a study of blood T cells in healthy people across ages. Study-wide points: Compared with aged donors, long-lived donors showed fewer expanded clones, suggesting selection. Unsorted PBMCs ruled out conclusive naive versus antigen-experienced comparison.

CDR3 size: 16 residues. In germline, CDR1 is LGHDT, CDR2 YNNKEL (reference sequence). It was with a sample-barcoded 5' primer and a J-beta primer mix that a second PCR of roughly 6 to 12 cycles was run. Via MiXCR, TCRdb re-called the 5' RACE reads, giving one row per CDR3 protein. The table includes more than 750,000 distinct CDR3 sequences, about 27% detected once. On this clonotype: The antigen remains undetermined. A much larger clone differs by one base, so this may be a read error.

The data were also submitted as part of a second study, on T cells of mothers and their children.

The chain is built from TRBV3-1 and TRBJ2-7, with 9 bases aligning to TRBD1. The material sequenced was blood. The clonotype comes from a woman aged 40-49 years in good health. The CDR3 nucleotides read TGTACCAGCAGCCGGACAGGGGTCCTACTCTCCTACGAGCAGTACTTC. Translated: CTSSRTGVLLSYEQYF.